These T cell receptor beta chains were read from a single sample in a study of Graves' ophthalmopathy and Graves' hyperthyroidism. TCRdb used MiXCR to reprocess the multiplex PCR reads, holding one entry per CDR3 protein. This repertoire shows about 740,000 distinct CDR3 sequences, roughly 40% found once; its top ten account for roughly 46%. Sequenced: peripheral blood. The receptors shown here come from an adult man with Graves' ophthalmopathy. CDR3s include the opening cysteine and the closing phenylalanine or tryptophan. D genes are given only for firm matches. Size is stated for part of the rows, as once, few or many counts, or as a class when the clone is expanded.

CDR3nt: TGTGCCAGCAGCAGGGACAGACTTGTGAACTATGGCTACACCTTC
CDR3aa: CASSRDRLVNYGYTF
v_gene: TRBV5-4
abundance: many
d_gene: TRBD1
j_gene: TRBJ1-2

CDR3nt: TGTGCCAGCAGCTTAATTTTCGGGACAGGGAACGAGCAGTACTTC
CDR3aa: CASSLIFGTGNEQYF
v_gene: TRBV7-9
abundance: -
d_gene: TRBD1
j_gene: TRBJ2-7

CDR3nt: TGTGCCAGCAGCCAAGGAGGTCTTGGCTTCAGCTCCTACGAGCAGTACTTC
CDR3aa: CASSQGGLGFSSYEQYF
v_gene: TRBV14
abundance: -
d_gene: -
j_gene: TRBJ2-7

CDR3nt: TGTGCCAGCAGCCGTAGGGACAGGGAGAACACTGAAGCTTTCTTT
CDR3aa: CASSRRDRENTEAFF
v_gene: TRBV7-9
abundance: -
d_gene: TRBD1
j_gene: TRBJ1-1

CDR3nt: TGCAGCGGATATAGCGGGAAGGCCCACGAGCAGTACTTC
CDR3aa: CSGYSGKAHEQYF
v_gene: TRBV29-1
abundance: once
d_gene: TRBD2
j_gene: TRBJ2-7

CDR3nt: TGCGCCAGCAGCTTAGAGGGGGGCCCGGGAGAGACCCAGTACTTC
CDR3aa: CASSLEGGPGETQYF
v_gene: TRBV11-2
abundance: few
d_gene: -
j_gene: TRBJ2-5

CDR3nt: TGTGCCAGCAGCTCCGACAGGGTTGTGGAGACCCAGTACTTC
CDR3aa: CASSSDRVVETQYF
v_gene: TRBV11-2
abundance: few
d_gene: TRBD1
j_gene: TRBJ2-5

CDR3nt: TGTGCCACCCGGGACAGCGTGAGATCACCCCTCCACTTT
CDR3aa: CATRDSVRSPLHF
v_gene: TRBV2
abundance: many
d_gene: TRBD1
j_gene: TRBJ1-6

CDR3nt: TGCGCCAGCAGCCCGGGCAGGGGGCCGGGGGAGCAGTACTTC
CDR3aa: CASSPGRGPGEQYF
v_gene: TRBV4-3
abundance: -
d_gene: TRBD1
j_gene: TRBJ2-7

CDR3nt: TGTGCCAGCAGTGATTTAAATCAGCCCCAGCATTTT
CDR3aa: CASSDLNQPQHF
v_gene: TRBV24-1
abundance: -
d_gene: -
j_gene: TRBJ1-5

CDR3nt: TGTGCCATCAGTAAGACGACACTTAACACTGAAGCTTTCTTT
CDR3aa: CAISKTTLNTEAFF
v_gene: TRBV10-3
abundance: many
d_gene: -
j_gene: TRBJ1-1

CDR3nt: TGTGCCAGCAGCTTGGGGGGTTGGAGGACTGGGGCCAATTCACCCCTCCACTTT
CDR3aa: CASSLGGWRTGANSPLHF
v_gene: TRBV7-9
abundance: -
d_gene: -
j_gene: TRBJ1-6

CDR3nt: TGTGCCAGCAGCGGCTGGGACAGGGGAAACTCCTACGAGCAGTACTTC
CDR3aa: CASSGWDRGNSYEQYF
v_gene: TRBV3-1
abundance: -
d_gene: TRBD1
j_gene: TRBJ2-7

CDR3nt: TGTGCCAGCAGTGAGGAGGGGGCGCGCACAGATACGCAGTATTTT
CDR3aa: CASSEEGARTDTQYF
v_gene: TRBV25-1
abundance: many
d_gene: -
j_gene: TRBJ2-3